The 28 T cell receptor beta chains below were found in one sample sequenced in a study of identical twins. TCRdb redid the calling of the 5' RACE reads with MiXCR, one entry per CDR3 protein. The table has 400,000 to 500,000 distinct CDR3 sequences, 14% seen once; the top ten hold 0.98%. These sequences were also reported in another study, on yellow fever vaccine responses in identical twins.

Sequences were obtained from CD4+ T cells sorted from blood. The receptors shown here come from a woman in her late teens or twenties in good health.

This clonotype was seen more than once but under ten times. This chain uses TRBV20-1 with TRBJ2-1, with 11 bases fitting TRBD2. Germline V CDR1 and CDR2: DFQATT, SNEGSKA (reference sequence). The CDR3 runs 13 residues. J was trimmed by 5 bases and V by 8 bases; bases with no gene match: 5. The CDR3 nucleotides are TGCAGTCGGTCTAGCGGGGGGAACAATGAGCAGTTCTTC. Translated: CSRSSGGNNEQFF.

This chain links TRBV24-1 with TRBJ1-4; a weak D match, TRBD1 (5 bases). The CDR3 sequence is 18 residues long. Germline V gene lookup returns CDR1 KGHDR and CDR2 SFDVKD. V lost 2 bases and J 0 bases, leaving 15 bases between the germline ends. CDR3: CATSDSTGKTATNEKLFF. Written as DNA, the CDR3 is TGTGCCACCAGTGATTCGACGGGAAAGACAGCAACTAATGAAAAACTGTTTTTT.

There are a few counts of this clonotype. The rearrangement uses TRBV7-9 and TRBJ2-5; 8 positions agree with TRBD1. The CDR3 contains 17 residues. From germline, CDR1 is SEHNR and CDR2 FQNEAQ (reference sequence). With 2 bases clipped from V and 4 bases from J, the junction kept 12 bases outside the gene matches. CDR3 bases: TGTGCCAGCAGCTTAAGCCCCGGACAGGGATTAGGAGAGACCCAGTACTTC. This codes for CASSLSPGQGLGETQYF.

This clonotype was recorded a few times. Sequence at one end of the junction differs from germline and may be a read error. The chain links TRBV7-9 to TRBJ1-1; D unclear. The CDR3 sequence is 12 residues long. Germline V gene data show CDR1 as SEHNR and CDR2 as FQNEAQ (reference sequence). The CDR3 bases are TGTGCCAGCAGCTTGGTGAAAACTGAAGCTTTCTTT. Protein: CASSLVKTEAFF.

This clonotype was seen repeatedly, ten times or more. In DNA form, the CDR3 reads TGTGCCAGCAGTATGCTAGCGGGGGGTCTCAATGAGCAGTTCTTC. This translates into CASSMLAGGLNEQFF. The V call is TRBV6-1, the J call TRBJ2-1, with 11 nucleotides matching TRBD2. CDR1 is MNHNS and CDR2 is SASEGT in the germline V gene. There are 15 residues in the CDR3. With V trimmed by 5 bases and J by 6 bases, 6 bases remained unmatched.

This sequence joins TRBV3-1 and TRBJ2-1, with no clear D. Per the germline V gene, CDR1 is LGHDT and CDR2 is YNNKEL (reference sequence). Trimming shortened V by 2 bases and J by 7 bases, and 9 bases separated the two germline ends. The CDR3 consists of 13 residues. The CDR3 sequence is CASSQINKNEQFF. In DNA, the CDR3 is TGTGCCAGCAGCCAAATTAATAAAAATGAGCAGTTCTTC.

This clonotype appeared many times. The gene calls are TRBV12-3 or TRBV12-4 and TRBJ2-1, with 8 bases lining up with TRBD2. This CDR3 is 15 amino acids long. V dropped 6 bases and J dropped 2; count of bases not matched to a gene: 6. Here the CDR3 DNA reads TGTGCCAGCAGCTTTGGACTAGCAGCCTACAATGAGCAGTTCTTC. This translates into CASSFGLAAYNEQFF.

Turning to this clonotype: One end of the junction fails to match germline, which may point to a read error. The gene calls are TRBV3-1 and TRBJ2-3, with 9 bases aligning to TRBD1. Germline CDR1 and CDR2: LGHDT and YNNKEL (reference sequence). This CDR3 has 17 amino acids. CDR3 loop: CACSKPGQGITTDTQYF. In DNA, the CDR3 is TGTGCCTGCAGCAAGCCTGGACAGGGGATAACCACAGATACGCAGTATTTT.

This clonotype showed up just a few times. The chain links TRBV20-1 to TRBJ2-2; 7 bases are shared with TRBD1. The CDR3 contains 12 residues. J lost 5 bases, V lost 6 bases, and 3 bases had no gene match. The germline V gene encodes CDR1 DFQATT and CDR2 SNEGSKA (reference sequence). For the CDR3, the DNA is TGCAGTGCCTCGGACAGGACCGGGGAGCTGTTTTTT. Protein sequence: CSASDRTGELFF.

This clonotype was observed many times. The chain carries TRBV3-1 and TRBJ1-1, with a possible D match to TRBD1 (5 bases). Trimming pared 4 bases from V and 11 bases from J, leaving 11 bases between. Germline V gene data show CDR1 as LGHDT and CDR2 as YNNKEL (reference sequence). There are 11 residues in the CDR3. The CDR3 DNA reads TGTGCCAGCAGCCGGGAAGGGGCTGCTTTCTTT. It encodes CASSREGAAFF.

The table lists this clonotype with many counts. This chain's CDR3 is CASSESVWGNTEAFF. As DNA, the CDR3 is TGTGCCAGCAGTGAATCGGTCTGGGGGAACACTGAAGCTTTCTTT. The chain joins TRBV2 to TRBJ1-1, with D unclear. The V gene lost 2 bases and the J gene lost 1 base, with 11 bases spanning the gap. Germline lookup yields CDR1 SNHLY and CDR2 FYNNEI. CDR3 length: 15 residues.

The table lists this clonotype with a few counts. In nucleotides, the CDR3 is TGCGCCAGCAGCCAAGAAGCGGGACTAGCGGCCTACAATGAGCAGTTCTTC. Its protein product is CASSQEAGLAAYNEQFF. The genes are TRBV4-3 and TRBJ2-1; 11 bases are shared with TRBD2. With 0 bases clipped from V and 2 bases from J, the junction kept 3 bases outside the gene matches. The CDR3 sequence is 17 residues long. Per the germline V gene, CDR1 is LGHNA and CDR2 is YSLEER.

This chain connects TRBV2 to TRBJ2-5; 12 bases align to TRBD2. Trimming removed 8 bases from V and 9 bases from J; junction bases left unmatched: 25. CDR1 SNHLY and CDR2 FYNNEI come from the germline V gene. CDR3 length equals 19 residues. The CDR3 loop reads CASLKRTRRTSGEPAAQYF. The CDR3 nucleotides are TGTGCCAGCTTGAAGCGGACACGGAGGACTAGCGGGGAACCGGCGGCCCAGTACTTC.

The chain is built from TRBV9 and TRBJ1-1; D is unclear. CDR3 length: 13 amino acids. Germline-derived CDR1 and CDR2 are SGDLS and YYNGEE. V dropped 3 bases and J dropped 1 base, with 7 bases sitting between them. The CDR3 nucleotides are TGTGCCAGCAGCGCGGGCGGGAACACTGAAGCTTTCTTT. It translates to CASSAGGNTEAFF. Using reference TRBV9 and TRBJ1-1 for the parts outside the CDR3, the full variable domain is DSGVTQTPKHLITATGQRVTLRCSPRSGDLSVYWYQQSLDQGLQFLIQYYNGEERAKGNILERFSAQQFPDLHSELNLSSLELGDSALYFCASSAGGNTEAFFGQGTRLTVV.

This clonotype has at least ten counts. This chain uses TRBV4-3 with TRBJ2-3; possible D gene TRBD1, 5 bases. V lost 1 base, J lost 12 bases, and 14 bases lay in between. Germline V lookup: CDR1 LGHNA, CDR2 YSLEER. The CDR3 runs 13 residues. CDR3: CASSQVFIGQQYF. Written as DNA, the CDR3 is TGCGCCAGCAGCCAAGTATTTATCGGACAACAGTATTTT.

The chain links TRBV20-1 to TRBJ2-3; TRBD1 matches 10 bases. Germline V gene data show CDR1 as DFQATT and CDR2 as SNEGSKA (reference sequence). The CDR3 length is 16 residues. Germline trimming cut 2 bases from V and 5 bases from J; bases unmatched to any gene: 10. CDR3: CSARPIPGQGQDTQYF. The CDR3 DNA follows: TGCAGTGCTAGACCGATTCCGGGACAGGGGCAAGATACGCAGTATTTT.

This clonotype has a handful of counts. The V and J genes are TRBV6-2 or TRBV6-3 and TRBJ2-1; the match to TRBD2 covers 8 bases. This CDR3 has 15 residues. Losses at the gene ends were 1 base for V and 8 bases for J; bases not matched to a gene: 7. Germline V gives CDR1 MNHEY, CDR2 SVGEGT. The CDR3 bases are TGTGCCAGCAGTTACTTCGGGAGGGCCGTATATGAGCAGTTCTTC. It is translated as CASSYFGRAVYEQFF.

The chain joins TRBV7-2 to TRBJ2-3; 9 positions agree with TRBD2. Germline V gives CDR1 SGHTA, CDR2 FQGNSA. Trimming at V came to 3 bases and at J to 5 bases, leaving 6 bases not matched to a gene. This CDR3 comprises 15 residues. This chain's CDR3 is CASSLGGGARDTQYF. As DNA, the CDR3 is TGTGCCAGCAGCTTGGGCGGGGGGGCCAGAGATACGCAGTATTTT.

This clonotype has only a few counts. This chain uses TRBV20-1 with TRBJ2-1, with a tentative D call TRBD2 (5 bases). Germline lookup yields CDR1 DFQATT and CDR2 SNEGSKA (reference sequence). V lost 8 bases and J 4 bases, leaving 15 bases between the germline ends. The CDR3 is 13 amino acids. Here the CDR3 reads CSPMHGLYNEQFF. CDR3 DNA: TGCAGTCCGATGCACGGACTTTACAATGAGCAGTTCTTC.

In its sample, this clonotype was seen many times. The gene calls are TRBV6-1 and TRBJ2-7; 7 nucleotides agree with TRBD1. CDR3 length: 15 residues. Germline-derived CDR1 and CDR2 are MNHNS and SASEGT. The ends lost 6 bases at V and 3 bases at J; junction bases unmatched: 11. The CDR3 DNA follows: TGTGCCAGCAGCCTCGTATGGGACAGACACTACGAGCAGTACTTC. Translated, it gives CASSLVWDRHYEQYF.

In DNA form, the CDR3 reads TGCGCCAGCAGTGGGACTAGCGGGACCACAGATACGCAGTATTTT. Its protein product is CASSGTSGTTDTQYF. This chain links TRBV10-2 with TRBJ2-3; 12 bases are shared with TRBD2. V lost 4 bases to trimming and J lost 2 bases; unmatched junction nucleotides: 1. The germline CDR1 and CDR2 sequences are WSHSY and SAAADI. The CDR3 spans 15 residues.

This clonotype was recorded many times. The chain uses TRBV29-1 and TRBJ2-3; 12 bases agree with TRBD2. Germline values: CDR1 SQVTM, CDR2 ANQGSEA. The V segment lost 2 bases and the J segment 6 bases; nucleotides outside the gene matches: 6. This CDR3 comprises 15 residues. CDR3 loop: CSVERLAGARDTQYF. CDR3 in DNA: TGCAGCGTTGAACGACTAGCGGGAGCTCGGGATACGCAGTATTTT.

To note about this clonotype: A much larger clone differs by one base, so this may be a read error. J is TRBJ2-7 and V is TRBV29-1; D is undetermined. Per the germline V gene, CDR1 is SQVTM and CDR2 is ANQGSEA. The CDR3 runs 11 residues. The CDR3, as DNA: TGCAGCGTGTTAGTCTCCTGCGAGCAGTACTTC. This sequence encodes CSVLVSCEQYF.

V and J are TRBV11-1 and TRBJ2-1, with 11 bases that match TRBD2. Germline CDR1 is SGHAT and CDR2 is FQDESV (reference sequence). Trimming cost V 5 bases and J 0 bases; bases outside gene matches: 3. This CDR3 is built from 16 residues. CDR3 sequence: CASSQTSGGSYNEQFF. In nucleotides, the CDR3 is TGTGCCAGCAGCCAAACTAGCGGGGGCTCCTACAATGAGCAGTTCTTC.

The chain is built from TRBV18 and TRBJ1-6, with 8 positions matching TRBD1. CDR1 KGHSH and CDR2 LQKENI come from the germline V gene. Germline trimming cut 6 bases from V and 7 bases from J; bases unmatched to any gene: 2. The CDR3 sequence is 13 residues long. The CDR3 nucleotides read TGTGCCAGCTCCGGACAGGGAAATTCACCCCTCCACTTT. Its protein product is CASSGQGNSPLHF.

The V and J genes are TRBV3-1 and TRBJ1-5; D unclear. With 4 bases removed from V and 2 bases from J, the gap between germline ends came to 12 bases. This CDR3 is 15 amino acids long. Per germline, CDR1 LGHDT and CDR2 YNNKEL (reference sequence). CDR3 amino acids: CASSPATGGNQPQHF. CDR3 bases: TGTGCCAGCAGCCCCGCGACCGGGGGCAATCAGCCCCAGCATTTT.

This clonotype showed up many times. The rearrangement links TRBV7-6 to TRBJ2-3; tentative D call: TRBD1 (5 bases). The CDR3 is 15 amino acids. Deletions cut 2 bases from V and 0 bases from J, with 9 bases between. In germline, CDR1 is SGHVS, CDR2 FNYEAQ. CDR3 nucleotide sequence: TGTGCCAGCAGCTTAAAGGGGCTTAGCACAGATACGCAGTATTTT. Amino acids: CASSLKGLSTDTQYF. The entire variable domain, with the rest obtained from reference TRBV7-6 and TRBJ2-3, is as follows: GAGVSQSPRYKVTKRGQDVALRCDPISGHVSLYWYRQALGQGPEFLTYFNYEAQQDKSGLPNDRFSAERPEGSISTLTIQRTEQRDSAMYRCASSLKGLSTDTQYFGPGTRLTVL.

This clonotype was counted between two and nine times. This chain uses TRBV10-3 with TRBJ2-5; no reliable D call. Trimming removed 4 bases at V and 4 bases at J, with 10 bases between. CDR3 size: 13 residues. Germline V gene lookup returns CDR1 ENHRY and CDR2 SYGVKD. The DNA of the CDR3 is TGTGCCATCAGTGTATTAGTTGGAGAGACCCAGTACTTC. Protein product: CAISVLVGETQYF.